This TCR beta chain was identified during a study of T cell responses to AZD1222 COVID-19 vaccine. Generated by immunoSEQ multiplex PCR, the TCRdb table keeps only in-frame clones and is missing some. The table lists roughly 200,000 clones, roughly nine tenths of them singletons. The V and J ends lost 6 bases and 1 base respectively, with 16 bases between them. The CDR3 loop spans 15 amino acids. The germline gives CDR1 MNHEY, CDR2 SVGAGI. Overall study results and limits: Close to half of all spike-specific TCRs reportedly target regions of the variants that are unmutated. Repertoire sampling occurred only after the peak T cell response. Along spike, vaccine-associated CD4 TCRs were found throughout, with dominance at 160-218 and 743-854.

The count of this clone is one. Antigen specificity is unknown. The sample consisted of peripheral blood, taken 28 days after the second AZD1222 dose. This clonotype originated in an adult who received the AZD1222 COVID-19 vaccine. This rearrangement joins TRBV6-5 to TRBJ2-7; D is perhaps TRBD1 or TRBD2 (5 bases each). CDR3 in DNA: TGTGCCAGCAGGAAACCCGGGACCGCTTCCTACGAGCAGTACTTC. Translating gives CASRKPGTASYEQYF.